This T cell receptor (beta chain) was sequenced in a study of cytomegalovirus exposure and HLA in healthy donors. Across the study: From donors who were HLA-typed, an early data release held around 80 million unique TCRs.

This PCR relied on a set of 60 Vbeta primers and 13 Jbeta primers. Generated by immunoSEQ multiplex PCR, the TCRdb table keeps only in-frame clones and is missing some. This table holds more than 150,000 clones, around 75% found once. V was trimmed by 4 bases and J by 8 bases, leaving 24 bases between them. This CDR3 spans 17 amino acids. CDR1 and CDR2 from the germline V gene are LGHNA and YSLEER. Overall study results and limits: Earlier analysis yielded a pattern in which most TCR beta V segments were productive about 90% or about 30% of the time. Sequencing had likely introduced a cluster of highly shared sequence variants as an artifact. Versus the roughly 690-donor mean, an Asian-associated ancestry cluster reportedly showed fewer N-insertions in a later analysis.

In regard to this clone: Its antigen is still unknown.

The source of this sequence is a woman in her thirties in good health and CMV-seropositive. J is TRBJ1-3 and V is TRBV4-3; TRBD1 might be the D (6 bases). The specimen was PBMCs. The chain's CDR3 is CASSRLRGGPLGDTIYF. The CDR3 DNA follows: TGCGCCAGCAGCCGACTCCGGGGGGGGCCCCTCGGGGACACCATATATTTT.